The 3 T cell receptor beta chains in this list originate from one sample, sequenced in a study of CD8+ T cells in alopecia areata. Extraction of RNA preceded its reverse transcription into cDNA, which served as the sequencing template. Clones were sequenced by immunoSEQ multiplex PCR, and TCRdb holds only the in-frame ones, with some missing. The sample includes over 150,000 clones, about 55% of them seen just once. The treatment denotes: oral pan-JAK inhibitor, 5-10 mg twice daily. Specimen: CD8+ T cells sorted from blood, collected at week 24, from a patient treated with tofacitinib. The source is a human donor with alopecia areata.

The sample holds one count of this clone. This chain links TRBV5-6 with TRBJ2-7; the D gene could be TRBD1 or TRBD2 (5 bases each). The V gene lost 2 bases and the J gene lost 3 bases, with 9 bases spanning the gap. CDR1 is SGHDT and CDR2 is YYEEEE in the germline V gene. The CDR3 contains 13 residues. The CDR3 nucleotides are TGTGCCAGCAGCTTTGGGACGGGCTACGAGCAGTACTTC. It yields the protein CASSFGTGYEQYF.

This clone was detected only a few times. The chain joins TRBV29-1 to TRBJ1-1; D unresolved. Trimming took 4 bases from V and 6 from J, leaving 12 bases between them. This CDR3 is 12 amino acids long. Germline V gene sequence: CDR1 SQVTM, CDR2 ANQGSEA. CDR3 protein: CSVVGGRAEAFF. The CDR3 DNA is TGCAGCGTTGTTGGCGGGCGGGCTGAAGCTTTCTTT. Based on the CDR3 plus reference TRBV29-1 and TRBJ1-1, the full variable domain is SAVISQKPSRDICQRGTSLTIQCQVDSQVTMMFWYRQQPGQSLTLIATANQGSEATYESGFVIDKFPISRPNLTFSTLTVSNMSPEDSSIYLCSVVGGRAEAFFGQGTRLTVV.

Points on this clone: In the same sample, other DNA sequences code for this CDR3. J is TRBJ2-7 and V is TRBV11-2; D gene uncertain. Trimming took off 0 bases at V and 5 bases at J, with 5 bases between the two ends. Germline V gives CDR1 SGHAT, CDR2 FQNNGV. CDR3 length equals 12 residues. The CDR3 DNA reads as TGTGCCAGCAGCTTAGATCGGGACGAGCAGTACTTC. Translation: CASSLDRDEQYF.